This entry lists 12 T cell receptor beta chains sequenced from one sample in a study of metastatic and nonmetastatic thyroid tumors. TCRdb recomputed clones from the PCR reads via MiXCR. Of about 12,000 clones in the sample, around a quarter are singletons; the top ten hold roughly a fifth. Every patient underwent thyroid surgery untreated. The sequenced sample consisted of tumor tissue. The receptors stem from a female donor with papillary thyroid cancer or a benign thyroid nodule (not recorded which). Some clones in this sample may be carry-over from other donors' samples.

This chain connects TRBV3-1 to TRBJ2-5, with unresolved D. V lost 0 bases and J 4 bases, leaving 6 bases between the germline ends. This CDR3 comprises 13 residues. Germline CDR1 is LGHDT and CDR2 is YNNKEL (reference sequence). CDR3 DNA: TGTGCCAGCAGCCAAGATGGTCGAGAGACCCAGTACTTC. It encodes CASSQDGRETQYF.

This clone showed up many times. The CDR3 region has the DNA TGTGCCAGCAGTTTACCGCAGCGGCTCAATGAGCAGTTCTTC. Encoded protein: CASSLPQRLNEQFF. This rearrangement joins TRBV28 to TRBJ2-1; tentatively, D is TRBD2 (5 bases). This CDR3 has 14 amino acids. Trimming removed 2 bases at V and 6 bases at J, with 11 bases between. The germline V gene encodes CDR1 MDHEN and CDR2 SYDVKM.

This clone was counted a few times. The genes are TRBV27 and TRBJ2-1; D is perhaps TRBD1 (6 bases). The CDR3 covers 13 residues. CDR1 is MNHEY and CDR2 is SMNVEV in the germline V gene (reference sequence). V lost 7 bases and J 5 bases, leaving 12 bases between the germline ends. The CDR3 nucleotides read TGTGCCAGCAAAAGGGGGTCGGACAATGAGCAGTTCTTC. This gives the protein CASKRGSDNEQFF.

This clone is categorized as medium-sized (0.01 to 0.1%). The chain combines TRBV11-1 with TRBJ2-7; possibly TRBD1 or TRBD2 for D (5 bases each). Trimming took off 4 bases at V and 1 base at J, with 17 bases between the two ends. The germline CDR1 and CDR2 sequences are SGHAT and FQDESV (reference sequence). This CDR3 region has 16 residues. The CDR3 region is CASSSPGAGNSYEQYV. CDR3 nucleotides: TGTGCCAGCAGCTCCCCCGGGGCAGGGAATTCCTACGAGCAGTACGTC.

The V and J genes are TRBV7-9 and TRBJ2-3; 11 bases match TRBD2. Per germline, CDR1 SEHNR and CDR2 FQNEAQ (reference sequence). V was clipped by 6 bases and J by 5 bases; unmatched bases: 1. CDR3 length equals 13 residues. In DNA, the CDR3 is TGTGCCAGCAGAGGACTAGCGGGAGATACGCAGTATTTT. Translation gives CASRGLAGDTQYF.

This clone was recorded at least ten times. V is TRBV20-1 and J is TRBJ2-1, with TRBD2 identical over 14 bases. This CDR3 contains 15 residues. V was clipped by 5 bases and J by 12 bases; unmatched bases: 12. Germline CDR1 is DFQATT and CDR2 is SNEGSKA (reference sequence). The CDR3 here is CSARSPGTSGSRQFF. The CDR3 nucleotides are TGCAGTGCTCGCTCGCCCGGGACTAGCGGGAGCCGGCAGTTCTTC.

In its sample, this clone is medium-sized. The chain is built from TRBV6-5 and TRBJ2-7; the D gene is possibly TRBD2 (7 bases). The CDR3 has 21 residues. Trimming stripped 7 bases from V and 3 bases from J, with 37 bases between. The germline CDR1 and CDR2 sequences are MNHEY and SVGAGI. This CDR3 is CASTPGEGGGPAYLPYYEQYF. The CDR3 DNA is TGTGCCAGCACTCCTGGAGAGGGAGGGGGACCAGCTTACCTTCCTTACTACGAGCAGTACTTC.

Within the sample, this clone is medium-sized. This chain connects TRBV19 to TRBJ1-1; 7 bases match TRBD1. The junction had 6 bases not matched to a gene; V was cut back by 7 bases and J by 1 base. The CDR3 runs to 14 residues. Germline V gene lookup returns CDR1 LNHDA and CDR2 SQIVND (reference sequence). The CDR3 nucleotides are TGTGCCAGTAATCTACAGGGGACGAACACTGAAGCTTTCTTT. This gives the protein CASNLQGTNTEAFF. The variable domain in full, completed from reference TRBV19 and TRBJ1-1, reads DGGITQSPKYLFRKEGQNVTLSCEQNLNHDAMYWYRQDPGQGLRLIYYSQIVNDFQKGDIAEGYSVSREKKESFPLTVTSAQKNPTAFYLCASNLQGTNTEAFFGQGTRLTVV.

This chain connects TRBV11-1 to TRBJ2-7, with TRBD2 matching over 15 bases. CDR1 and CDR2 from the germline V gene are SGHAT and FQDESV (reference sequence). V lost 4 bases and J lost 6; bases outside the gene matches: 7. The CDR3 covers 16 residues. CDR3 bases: TGTGCCAGCAGCTCGGGACTAGCGGGAGGTAAAGGCGAGCAGTACTTC. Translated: CASSSGLAGGKGEQYF.

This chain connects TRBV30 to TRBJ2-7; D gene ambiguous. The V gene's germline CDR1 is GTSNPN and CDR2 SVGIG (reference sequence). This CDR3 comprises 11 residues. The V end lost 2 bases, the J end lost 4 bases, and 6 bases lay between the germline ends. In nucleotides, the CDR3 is TGTGCCTGGAGTTCTGGGTACGAGCAGTACTTC. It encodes CAWSSGYEQYF.

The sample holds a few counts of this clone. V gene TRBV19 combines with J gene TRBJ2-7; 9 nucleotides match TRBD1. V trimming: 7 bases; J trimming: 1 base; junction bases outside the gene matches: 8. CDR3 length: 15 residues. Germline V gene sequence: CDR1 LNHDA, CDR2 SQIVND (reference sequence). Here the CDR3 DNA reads TGTGCCAGTACGACTGGGACAGGGAATTCCTACGAGCAGTACTTC. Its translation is CASTTGTGNSYEQYF.

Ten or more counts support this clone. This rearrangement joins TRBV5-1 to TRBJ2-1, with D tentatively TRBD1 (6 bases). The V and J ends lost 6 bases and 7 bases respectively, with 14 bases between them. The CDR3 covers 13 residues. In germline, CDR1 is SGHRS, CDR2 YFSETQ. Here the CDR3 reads CASNTGTWNEQFF. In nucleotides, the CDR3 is TGCGCCAGCAACACCGGGACATGGAATGAGCAGTTCTTC.